This is a list of T cell receptor beta chains from one sample in a study of glioma-infiltrating T cells. In TCRdb, the multiplex PCR reads were re-called with MiXCR into one record per CDR3 protein. The sample has about 400,000 distinct CDR3 sequences, less than 50% seen once. Sequencing was performed on glioma tissue, nonneoplastic brain tissue, or PBMCs (not recorded which). All receptors come from a human donor with low-grade glioma or glioblastoma, undergoing nonglioma brain surgery, or in good health (not recorded which). Both conserved end residues are part of each CDR3. A D gene is named only where the DNA matches it firmly. The size entry is marked missing in some rows and otherwise reads once, few, many or a size class.

abundance	v_gene	j_gene	d_gene	CDR3nt	CDR3aa
many	TRBV20-1	TRBJ2-3	NA	TGCAGTGCAGATCGGATCCGGGACAAAAGTACAGATACGCAGTATTTT	CSADRIRDKSTDTQYF
many	TRBV7-6	TRBJ1-1	NA	TGTGCCAGCAGCCTGAAGGGGGATACTGAAGCTTTCTTT	CASSLKGDTEAFF
NA	TRBV28	TRBJ1-2	TRBD1	TGTGCCAGCAGGGACAGGGAGAGCTACACCTTC	CASRDRESYTF
NA	TRBV27	TRBJ1-2	TRBD1	TGTGCCAGCAGTGTCTCAGGACAGGGGGATGGCTGCACCTTC	CASSVSGQGDGCTF
few	TRBV7-2	TRBJ2-5	TRBD1	TGTGCCAGCAGCTTATTGGGGACAGGGCAAGAGACCCAGTACTTC	CASSLLGTGQETQYF
many	TRBV27	TRBJ2-7	NA	TGTGCCAGCAGTCTGGACAGAGGCAACGAGCAGTACTTC	CASSLDRGNEQYF
NA	TRBV20-1	TRBJ2-1	NA	TGCAGTGCTCCCCCGGGGTACAATGAGCAGTTCTTC	CSAPPGYNEQFF
NA	TRBV14	TRBJ2-7	NA	TGTGCCAGCAGCCAAAACCAGAACTCCTACGAGCAGTACTTC	CASSQNQNSYEQYF
NA	TRBV6-1	TRBJ2-1	NA	TGTGCCATCAGTGACTACCCTTACAATGAGCAGTTCTTC	CAISDYPYNEQFF
NA	TRBV7-2	TRBJ1-3	NA	TGTGCCAGCAGCTTAAGTGTCAGGGCGGGAAACACCGTATATTTT	CASSLSVRAGNTVYF
NA	TRBV3-1	TRBJ1-6	NA	TGTGCCAGCAGCCGCAGGGAGGCGAATTCACCCCTCCACTTT	CASSRREANSPLHF
few	TRBV12-3/TRBV12-4	TRBJ1-1	TRBD1	TGTGCCAGCACCACGGGCAGGGGGTGGACTGAAGCTTTCTTT	CASTTGRGWTEAFF
NA	TRBV6-1	TRBJ2-4	TRBD1	TGTGCCATCAGTCCGGGACAGGGGGCTGGCGTACACATTCAGTACTTC	CAISPGQGAGVHIQYF
many	TRBV20-1	TRBJ2-1	TRBD2	TGCAGTCTCGGACTAGCGGCCCCCTCCTTCTACAATGAGCAGTTCTTC	CSLGLAAPSFYNEQFF